Below, 21 T cell receptor beta chains from the same sample are listed, as sequenced in a study of blood T cell repertoires in COVID-19 (dated by TCRdb to about 2020). Libraries were prepared through the immunoSEQ multiplex PCR assay. In its TCRdb copy, this immuneACCESS table keeps in-frame sequences only and misses some clones. Where compared with another copy, unresolved V genes explain less than half of these, and the others have no known cause. The table for this sample lists 280,000 or so clones; 83% of them were counted only once. 8% to 9.5% of the sample comes from the top ten. The sequenced material came from peripheral blood. The source of these receptors is a woman in her forties or fifties who had recovered from COVID-19.

The rearrangement links TRBV4-1 to TRBJ1-1, with 10 bases lining up with TRBD1. CDR1 and CDR2 (germline): MGHRA, YSYEKL. The CDR3 sequence is 16 residues long. V dropped 0 bases and J dropped 1; count of bases not matched to a gene: 2. The CDR3 DNA follows: TGCGCCAGCAGCCAAGACGGGACAGGGGCGAACACTGAAGCTTTCTTT. This gives the protein CASSQDGTGANTEAFF.

This clone was detected only once. The rearrangement uses TRBV7-3 and TRBJ2-5; 12 bases agree with TRBD2. This CDR3 has 15 residues. Germline lookup yields CDR1 SGHTA and CDR2 FQGTGA. The trim removed 2 bases at V and 4 bases at J, leaving 2 bases unmatched. CDR3 in amino acids: CASSLLAGGAETQYF. The CDR3 nucleotides are TGTGCCAGCAGCTTACTAGCGGGAGGGGCAGAGACCCAGTACTTC.

V is TRBV9 and J is TRBJ2-7; 12 bases align to TRBD2. The CDR3 is 15 amino acids. Per the germline V gene, CDR1 is SGDLS and CDR2 is YYNGEE. The V gene end was trimmed by 0 bases and the J gene end by 7 bases; junction bases not matched to a gene: 5. CDR3 loop: CASSVGSSGRGEQYF. DNA of the CDR3: TGTGCCAGCAGCGTAGGGTCTAGCGGGAGGGGGGAGCAGTACTTC.

The sample holds a few counts of this clone. The chain combines TRBV5-1 with TRBJ2-7, with 12 bases identical to TRBD2. Germline V gives CDR1 SGHRS, CDR2 YFSETQ. Germline trimming cut 0 bases from V and 4 bases from J; bases unmatched to any gene: 2. The CDR3 is 15 amino acids. CDR3 sequence reads: CASSLASGRAYEQYF. As DNA, the CDR3 is TGCGCCAGCAGCTTGGCTAGCGGGAGGGCGTACGAGCAGTACTTC.

In its sample, this clone was seen once. The chain joins TRBV5-6 to TRBJ2-1; TRBD1 matches 8 bases. The CDR3 runs 15 residues. Germline V gene sequence: CDR1 SGHDT, CDR2 YYEEEE. Trimming cost V 5 bases and J 0 bases; bases outside gene matches: 4. The CDR3 sequence: CASRDGTGSYNEQFF. The CDR3 coding sequence is TGTGCCAGCAGAGATGGGACAGGCTCCTACAATGAGCAGTTCTTC.

The chain employs TRBV2 and TRBJ1-1; possible D gene TRBD1, 6 bases. This CDR3 has 14 amino acids. The V gene lost 6 bases and the J gene lost 0 bases, with 11 bases spanning the gap. The germline V gene has CDR1 SNHLY and CDR2 FYNNEI. The CDR3 here is CASRAGQLNTEAFF. The CDR3 DNA reads TGTGCCAGCAGGGCAGGACAGTTGAACACTGAAGCTTTCTTT.

The chain is built from TRBV7-2 and TRBJ2-5; TRBD1 matches 7 bases. The ends lost 1 base at V and 3 bases at J; junction bases unmatched: 2. Per germline, CDR1 SGHTA and CDR2 FQGNSA. CDR3 length equals 14 residues. The CDR3 region is CASSLDRGEETQYF. The CDR3 nucleotides are TGTGCCAGCAGCTTAGACAGGGGAGAAGAGACCCAGTACTTC.

The chain links TRBV6-2 or TRBV6-3 to TRBJ2-1; D gene ambiguous. Trimming cost V 5 bases and J 5 bases, with 7 bases left between them. CDR3 size: 12 residues. Germline values: CDR1 MNHEY, CDR2 SVGEGT. As DNA, the CDR3 is TGTGCCAGCAGTGCCCGGGACAATGAGCAGTTCTTC. Encoded protein: CASSARDNEQFF.

The V and J genes are TRBV3-1 (or the pseudogene TRBV3-2) and TRBJ1-1; D may be TRBD1 (5 bases). CDR3 length: 15 amino acids. Germline CDR1 LGHDT, CDR2 YNNKEL (reference sequence). Trimming took off 2 bases at V and 1 base at J, with 11 bases between the two ends. CDR3 DNA sequence: TGTGCCAGCAGCCAAAGACAGAAAGCGAACACTGAAGCTTTCTTT. Encoded protein: CASSQRQKANTEAFF.

The genes are TRBV7-2 and TRBJ1-1; tentative D call: TRBD1 (5 bases). The CDR3 consists of 15 residues. With 4 bases removed from V and 3 bases from J, the gap between germline ends came to 15 bases. CDR1 is SGHTA and CDR2 is FQGNSA in the germline V gene. The CDR3 region is CASSSQPAGDTEAFF. CDR3 bases: TGTGCCAGCAGCTCCCAGCCCGCGGGGGACACTGAAGCTTTCTTT.

The rearrangement joins TRBV28 to TRBJ2-1; 8 bases agree with TRBD2. There are 16 residues in the CDR3. From germline, CDR1 is MDHEN and CDR2 SYDVKM. V dropped 2 bases and J dropped 2; count of bases not matched to a gene: 5. CDR3 loop: CASSLITSGPYNEQFF. The DNA for the CDR3 is TGTGCCAGCAGTTTAATTACTAGCGGACCCTACAATGAGCAGTTCTTC.

The genes are TRBV14 and TRBJ1-2; TRBD1 matches at 7 bases. The J segment lost 7 bases and the V segment lost 4 bases, leaving 9 bases of the junction unmatched. CDR1 and CDR2 from the germline V gene are SGHDN and FVKESK. CDR3 length equals 14 residues. The CDR3 sequence is CASSLTGVRSGYTF. CDR3 DNA sequence: TGTGCCAGCAGCCTTACAGGGGTACGGAGTGGCTACACCTTC.

The sample holds a few counts of this clone. The J gene is TRBJ2-1, the V gene TRBV6-2 or TRBV6-3; the D is unclear. The CDR3 extends over 17 amino acids. CDR1 and CDR2 from the germline V gene are MNHEY and SVGEGT. With 6 bases removed from V and 3 bases from J, the gap between germline ends came to 21 bases. This CDR3 reads CASSTFLTQGDYNEQFF. As DNA, the CDR3 is TGTGCCAGCAGCACCTTTCTAACCCAAGGAGACTACAATGAGCAGTTCTTC.

This clone was detected once. Written as DNA, the CDR3 is TGTGCCAGCAGTTCCATCACTAGCGGGCATAGCCAGTTCTTC. Protein: CASSSITSGHSQFF. The chain links TRBV6-5 to TRBJ2-1; TRBD2 agrees at 9 bases. CDR1 and CDR2 from the germline V gene are MNHEY and SVGAGI. After removal of 4 bases from V and 13 bases from J, the junction contained 11 bases not matched to a gene. The CDR3 is made up of 14 amino acids.

The gene calls are TRBV9 and TRBJ1-2, with D uncertain. The V gene lost 0 bases and the J gene lost 7 bases, with 19 bases spanning the gap. The CDR3 consists of 16 residues. Germline CDR1 reads SGDLS; CDR2 reads YYNGEE. CDR3 region: CASSVGPGGMTSGYTF. The CDR3 region has the DNA TGTGCCAGCAGCGTAGGTCCTGGAGGGATGACCAGTGGCTACACCTTC. Together with reference TRBV9 and TRBJ1-2, the CDR3 gives the full variable domain: DSGVTQTPKHLITATGQRVTLRCSPRSGDLSVYWYQQSLDQGLQFLIQYYNGEERAKGNILERFSAQQFPDLHSELNLSSLELGDSALYFCASSVGPGGMTSGYTFGSGTRLTVV.

V usage is TRBV19 and J usage is TRBJ2-2; 10 nucleotides line up with TRBD2. The germline V gene has CDR1 LNHDA and CDR2 SQIVND (reference sequence). This CDR3 contains 15 residues. J was trimmed by 7 bases and V by 6 bases; bases with no gene match: 8. CDR3 residues: CASSRTSGFVGELFF. The CDR3 DNA reads as TGTGCCAGTAGCCGGACTAGCGGTTTCGTCGGGGAGCTGTTTTTT.

The rearrangement joins TRBV7-2 to TRBJ1-2; TRBD1 is a possible D gene (6 bases). The CDR3 is 14 residues long. Per the germline V gene, CDR1 is SGHTA and CDR2 is FQGNSA. The V gene lost 5 bases and the J gene lost 4 bases, with 14 bases spanning the gap. The CDR3 loop is CASSPWGGTYGYTF. CDR3 DNA: TGTGCCAGCAGCCCGTGGGGGGGCACCTATGGCTACACCTTC.

This clone was seen a few times. This chain connects TRBV5-1 to TRBJ2-3; 7 bases agree with TRBD2. Trimming took 5 bases from V and 2 from J; bases not matched to a gene: 8. The CDR3 runs to 15 residues. Germline V lookup: CDR1 SGHRS, CDR2 YFSETQ. CDR3 DNA: TGCGCCAGCAGTGCGTCGGGGGACTACACAGATACGCAGTATTTT. Protein sequence: CASSASGDYTDTQYF. The complete variable domain, with remaining parts taken from reference TRBV5-1 and TRBJ2-3, reads KAGVTQTPRYLIKTRGQQVTLSCSPISGHRSVSWYQQTPGQGLQFLFEYFSETQRNKGNFPGRFSGRQFSNSRSEMNVSTLELGDSALYLCASSASGDYTDTQYFGPGTRLTVL.

The chain has TRBV6-2 or TRBV6-3 and TRBJ1-5; D is ambiguous. The CDR3 is made up of 17 amino acids. Germline CDR1 MNHEY, CDR2 SVGEGT. V was shortened by 0 bases and J by 0 bases, with 12 bases between the two germline ends. CDR3 nucleotide sequence: TGTGCCAGCAGTTACTCCCACCGGGGAGGTAGCAATCAGCCCCAGCATTTT. Its translation is CASSYSHRGGSNQPQHF.

The CDR3 protein is CAWSASGTDTQYF. CDR3 coding DNA: TGTGCCTGGAGTGCAAGCGGCACAGATACGCAGTATTTT. V usage is TRBV30 and J usage is TRBJ2-3; unclear D gene. This CDR3 spans 13 amino acids. Germline CDR1 reads GTSNPN; CDR2 reads SVGIG (reference sequence). The V and J ends lost 1 base and 1 base respectively, with 6 bases between them.

The genes are TRBV19 and TRBJ2-7, with D tentatively TRBD1 (5 bases). The CDR3 spans 14 residues. From germline, CDR1 is LNHDA and CDR2 SQIVND (reference sequence). Trimming stripped 3 bases from V and 3 bases from J, with 12 bases between. The CDR3 is CASSISGQLYEQYF. The DNA for the CDR3 is TGTGCCAGTAGTATTTCTGGACAACTCTACGAGCAGTACTTC.